This T cell receptor (beta chain) originates from a study of T-cell reconstitution after alpha-beta-depleted transplantation in children. Points from the study as a whole: Hyperexpanded clones declined; after one year, newly produced T cells mostly supplied diversity.

This clonotype appeared many times. Its antigen is not known. Molecular barcoding with unique molecular identifiers was used for the TCRbeta library. TCRdb redid the calling of the PCR reads with MiXCR, one entry per CDR3 protein. The sample lists around 450,000 distinct CDR3 sequences, over 9.5% occurring once. The CDR3 consists of 14 residues. Trimming left V 6 bases short and J 1 base short, with 11 bases between. In germline, CDR1 is SGHRS, CDR2 YFSETQ. The sequencing used PBMCs, collected before TCRalphabeta/CD19-depleted stem cell transplant. The sequence was obtained from a child between 2 and 9 years old with inherited bone marrow failure, due to receive a stem cell transplant. The rearrangement joins TRBV5-1 to TRBJ2-1, with D unresolved. The CDR3 sequence: CASTGVRSYNEQFF. CDR3 sequence (DNA): TGCGCCAGCACCGGCGTACGGTCCTACAATGAGCAGTTCTTC.